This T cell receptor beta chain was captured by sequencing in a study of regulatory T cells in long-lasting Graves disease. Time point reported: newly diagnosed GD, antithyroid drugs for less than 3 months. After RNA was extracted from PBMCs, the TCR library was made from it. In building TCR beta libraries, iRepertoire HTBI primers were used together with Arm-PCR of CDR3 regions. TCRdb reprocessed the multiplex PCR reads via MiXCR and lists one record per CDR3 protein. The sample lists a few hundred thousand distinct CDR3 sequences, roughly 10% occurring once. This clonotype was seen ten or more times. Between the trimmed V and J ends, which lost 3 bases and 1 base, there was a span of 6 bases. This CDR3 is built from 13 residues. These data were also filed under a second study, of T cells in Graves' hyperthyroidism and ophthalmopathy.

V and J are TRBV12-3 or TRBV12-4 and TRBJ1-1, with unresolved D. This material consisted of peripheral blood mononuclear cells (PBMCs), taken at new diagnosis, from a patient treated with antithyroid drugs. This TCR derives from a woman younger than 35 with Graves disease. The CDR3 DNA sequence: TGTGCCAGCAGTTTCCCCCGGAACACTGAAGCTTTCTTT. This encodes CASSFPRNTEAFF.